Each of the 27 T cell receptor beta chains below was sequenced from the same sample in a study of tumor-infiltrating lymphocytes in primary liver carcinoma. Total RNA and DNA came together from roughly 20-30 mg of bulk tissue without cell sorting. Synthesis of TCR beta cDNA was carried out from 500 ng total RNA with a constant-region primer. Slightly modified ARM-PCR with three nested multiplex PCR rounds yielded TCR beta libraries. Use of TRBV1-TRBV30 forward primers with a C-beta reverse primer characterized the first two PCR rounds, which lasted 10 cycles each. TCRdb reprocessed the multiplex PCR reads with MiXCR, giving one entry per CDR3 protein. This sample has about 74,000 distinct CDR3 sequences, with approximately 70% found just once. Sequences were obtained from liver tumor tissue from sampling region 4. Subset specified: tumor region T4, right-lateral pole. These receptors came from a man aged 35 to 55 with primary liver carcinoma and hepatitis B virus infection.

As regards this clonotype: Since a much larger clone is just one base distant, this may be a read error. This chain joins TRBV5-6 and TRBJ1-3, with D possibly matching TRBD1 (5 bases). The CDR3 covers 14 residues. CDR1 is SGHDT, CDR2 YYEEEE, per germline. The CDR3 coding sequence is TGTGTCAGCAGCTTGGAAGGGGCGGGAAACACCATATATTTT. Its translation: CVSSLEGAGNTIYF.

This clonotype was observed at least ten times. The V call is TRBV12-3 or TRBV12-4, the J call TRBJ2-1; D gene unclear. CDR3 size: 14 residues. V lost 3 bases and J lost 4, with 10 bases in between. For the CDR3, the DNA is TGTGCCAGCAGTTTGATTAGGGCTTACAATGAGCAGTTCTTC. It is translated as CASSLIRAYNEQFF.

In its sample, this clonotype was seen many times. The rearrangement joins TRBV10-3 to TRBJ2-3; D might be TRBD1 (5 bases). CDR1 and CDR2 from the germline V gene are ENHRY and SYGVKD. CDR3 length equals 14 residues. V lost 4 bases and J 3 bases, leaving 11 bases between the germline ends. CDR3 sequence: CAISGGAGTDTQYF. CDR3 sequence (DNA): TGTGCCATCAGTGGGGGCGCAGGTACAGATACGCAGTATTTT.

This clonotype was found many times. J is TRBJ2-7 and V is TRBV5-6, with 10 bases matching TRBD2. Germline values: CDR1 SGHDT, CDR2 YYEEEE. Germline trimming cut 4 bases from V and 4 bases from J; bases unmatched to any gene: 14. The CDR3 loop spans 17 amino acids. In DNA, the CDR3 is TGTGCCAGCAGCCGACCAATTTACGCTAGCGGGAGTTACGAGCAGTACTTC. This translates into CASSRPIYASGSYEQYF. The whole variable domain, remainder taken from reference TRBV5-6 and TRBJ2-7, is DAGVTQSPTHLIKTRGQQVTLRCSPKSGHDTVSWYQQALGQGPQFIFQYYEEEERQRGNFPDRFSGHQFPNYSSELNVNALLLGDSALYLCASSRPIYASGSYEQYFGPGTRLTVT.

The rearrangement links TRBV19 to TRBJ2-5; possibly TRBD1 for D (5 bases). Deletions cut 2 bases from V and 6 bases from J, with 10 bases between. CDR1 LNHDA and CDR2 SQIVND come from the germline V gene (reference sequence). The CDR3 consists of 13 residues. The CDR3 loop reads CASSITGAQTQYF. The CDR3 region has the DNA TGTGCCAGTAGTATAACTGGGGCACAGACCCAGTACTTC. Supplemented by reference TRBV19 and TRBJ2-5, the full variable domain reads DGGITQSPKYLFRKEGQNVTLSCEQNLNHDAMYWYRQDPGQGLRLIYYSQIVNDFQKGDIAEGYSVSREKKESFPLTVTSAQKNPTAFYLCASSITGAQTQYFGPGTRLLVL.

CDR3 protein: CASSAVAGAYNRQFF. DNA of the CDR3: TGTGCCAGCAGTGCCGTAGCGGGAGCCTACAACAGGCAGTTCTTC. The rearrangement links TRBV14 to TRBJ2-1; 9 bases are shared with TRBD2. Germline CDR1 is SGHDN and CDR2 is FVKESK. The CDR3 is 15 amino acids. Germline trimming cut 6 bases from V and 12 bases from J; bases unmatched to any gene: 15.

A remark on this clonotype: Compared with germline, one end of the junction differs, possibly owing to a read error. This chain connects TRBV10-1 to TRBJ2-2; D is unresolved. CDR3 length: 12 residues. Germline V lookup: CDR1 WNHNN, CDR2 SYGVQD (reference sequence). The CDR3 region is CASRTNTEELFF. As DNA, the CDR3 is TGCGCCAGCCGCACGAACACCGAGGAGCTGTTTTTT.

In its sample, this clonotype was seen once. Germline is not matched at one junction end, which may reflect a read error. The chain has TRBV6-1 and TRBJ2-1; TRBD2 matches 8 bases. CDR1 and CDR2 from the germline V gene are MNHNS and SASEGT. There are 16 residues in the CDR3. The chain's CDR3 is CVSSVLSTGGGDEQFF. The CDR3 DNA follows: TGTGTCAGCAGTGTCCTCTCCACCGGGGGGGGCGATGAGCAGTTCTTC.

This clonotype ranks as medium-sized. The chain combines TRBV11-2 with TRBJ2-7; a weak D match, TRBD1 (5 bases). CDR1 and CDR2 from the germline V gene are SGHAT and FQNNGV. The CDR3 spans 17 residues. The ends were cut back, 0 bases at V and 2 bases at J, with 17 bases in the middle. DNA of the CDR3: TGTGCCAGCAGCTTAGATAACGGGTCAGGGTTTACCTACGAGCAGTACTTC. Translated: CASSLDNGSGFTYEQYF.

This clonotype was found many times. This chain links TRBV7-9 with TRBJ1-2, with D maybe TRBD1 (6 bases). Germline values: CDR1 SEHNR, CDR2 FQNEAQ (reference sequence). The CDR3 is 15 amino acids. V was pared by 1 base and J by 4 bases, with 13 bases between. The CDR3 spells CASSLGSGGVYGYTF. CDR3 DNA: TGTGCCAGCAGCTTAGGGTCGGGGGGCGTCTATGGCTACACCTTC.

A word on this clonotype: The junction departs from germline at one end; a sequencing error may be responsible. V and J are TRBV11-2 and TRBJ2-7; TRBD2 matches 7 bases. Germline V gene lookup returns CDR1 SGHAT and CDR2 FQNNGV. The CDR3 loop spans 15 amino acids. CDR3 coding DNA: TGTGTCAGCAGCTTCGTGGGGGGGAGCTCCTACGAGCGGTACTTC. It translates to CVSSFVGGSSYERYF.

Concerning this clonotype itself: Germline and junction disagree at one end, which may indicate a read error. The rearrangement links TRBV6-5 to TRBJ2-7, with 8 bases aligning to TRBD1. The CDR3 has 14 amino acids. Germline V gene lookup returns CDR1 MNHEY and CDR2 SVGAGI. CDR3 sequence: CACSSPGQGNEQYF. The DNA for the CDR3 is TGTGCCTGCAGTTCCCCCGGACAGGGCAACGAGCAGTACTTC.

On this clonotype: Since the CDR3 does not end with the conserved phenylalanine or tryptophan, this likely comes from a read error. Because the CDR3's place on the DNA is in doubt, the DNA is left out and the CDR3 is given as listed by TCRdb. The genes are TRBV11-2 and TRBJ2-5; TRBD2 reflects the table's D call only, with no check against the DNA. The CDR3 is made up of 16 amino acids, end residues included. Germline CDR1 and CDR2: SGHAT and FQNNGV. The CDR3 loop reads CARRSRDSAHRETRYS.

The chain combines TRBV7-3 with TRBJ1-1; D is possibly TRBD1 (5 bases). Germline loops: CDR1 SGHTA, CDR2 FQGTGA. The CDR3 extends over 14 amino acids. The V and J ends lost 1 base and 4 bases respectively, with 10 bases between them. The DNA of the CDR3 is TGTGCCAGCAGCTTAATAGGGACGTCCACTGAAGCTTTCTTT. Its translation is CASSLIGTSTEAFF.

About this clonotype: A much larger clone lies one base from this, so it may be a read error. The V gene is TRBV6-4, the J gene TRBJ2-1; the D gene is possibly TRBD2 (6 bases). CDR3 size: 13 residues. Germline V CDR1 and CDR2: MRHNA, SNTAGT. This chain's CDR3 is CANSVSGTNEQFF. For the CDR3, the DNA is TGTGCCAACAGTGTTAGCGGTACAAATGAGCAGTTCTTC.

This clonotype has just a few counts. The V call is TRBV11-2, the J call TRBJ2-2; TRBD2 is a possible D gene (6 bases). The CDR3 runs 15 residues. The V end lost 1 base, the J end lost 3 bases, and 9 bases lay between the germline ends. Looked up from germline, CDR1 is SGHAT and CDR2 is FQNNGV. The CDR3 region has the DNA TGTGCCAGCAGCTTAGCCCGACTAGACACCGGGGAGCTGTTTTTT. It encodes CASSLARLDTGELFF.

The chain has TRBV10-1 and TRBJ2-2, with D unclear. The germline gives CDR1 WNHNN, CDR2 SYGVQD (reference sequence). CDR3 length: 14 amino acids. V was cut by 2 bases and J by 6 bases, with 10 bases left in between. DNA of the CDR3: TGCGCCAGCAGTGAGGCTTGGAGCTCCGGGGAGCTGTTTTTT. It codes for CASSEAWSSGELFF.

Comment on this clonotype: The junction does not match germline at one end; this may be a read error. J is TRBJ2-7 and V is TRBV6-1; D unresolved. Germline V gives CDR1 MNHNS, CDR2 SASEGT. There are 12 residues in the CDR3. CDR3 amino acids: CASTNGPYEQHF. CDR3 DNA: TGTGCCAGCACTAACGGACCCTACGAGCAGCACTTC.

The chain couples TRBV4-1 to TRBJ2-1; D ambiguous. Germline CDR1 is MGHRA and CDR2 is YSYEKL. This CDR3 has 13 residues. The CDR3 loop is CAGSSSPGSEQFF. CDR3 DNA: TGCGCAGGCAGCTCCTCCCCCGGGTCGGAGCAGTTCTTC.

The chain has TRBV29-1 and TRBJ2-7; tentative D call: TRBD2 (5 bases). The CDR3 loop spans 11 amino acids. Germline V gene sequence: CDR1 SQVTM, CDR2 ANQGSEA. The CDR3 DNA sequence: TGCGGCACTGGAGGCCGGGACGAGCAGTACTTC. As protein: CGTGGRDEQYF.

About this clonotype itself: This CDR3 fails to terminate in the conserved phenylalanine or tryptophan, so it likely reflects a read error. The V and J genes are TRBV11-2 and TRBJ2-3; TRBD2 matches 10 bases. CDR3 length: 17 residues. CDR1 is SGHAT and CDR2 is FQNNGV in the germline V gene. The DNA for the CDR3 is TGTGCCAGCAGCCTAACCTTAGCGGGGGGAAACACAGATACTCAGTATATT. This codes for CASSLTLAGGNTDTQYI.

Comment on this clonotype: This may be a read error: a much more frequent sequence differs by one nucleotide. V usage is TRBV5-5 and J usage is TRBJ2-1; D not certain. The germline gives CDR1 SGHKS, CDR2 YYEKEE (reference sequence). The CDR3 totals 14 residues. The CDR3 bases are TGTGCCAGCAGCTTGGTTCCATCCTCCAATGTGCAGTTCTTC. Translated, it gives CASSLVPSSNVQFF.

This clonotype has at least ten counts. J is TRBJ2-3 and V is TRBV20-1; 7 nucleotides match TRBD2. In germline, CDR1 is DFQATT, CDR2 SNEGSKA (reference sequence). J lost 1 base, V lost 0 bases, and 4 bases had no gene match. The CDR3 extends over 15 amino acids. The CDR3 region has the DNA TGCAGTGCTAGAGAATTGGCGGGAGGCACAGATACGCAGTATTTT. Translated: CSARELAGGTDTQYF.

Regarding this clonotype: At one boundary the junction diverges from the germline segment, which might be a read error. V usage is TRBV5-5 and J usage is TRBJ2-2, with a weak D call TRBD2 (6 bases). From germline, CDR1 is SGHKS and CDR2 YYEKEE (reference sequence). This CDR3 comprises 18 residues. This chain's CDR3 is CASCPLPAEGRSTGELFF. CDR3 coding DNA: TGTGCCAGCTGCCCACTCCCTGCGGAGGGACGGAGCACCGGGGAACTGTTTTTT.

In regard to this clonotype: Germline and junction disagree at one end, which may indicate a read error. This chain links TRBV10-3 with TRBJ2-2; unclear D gene. This CDR3 is 16 amino acids long. CDR1 is ENHRY and CDR2 is SYGVKD in the germline V gene. CDR3 loop: CGISASPRVDTGELFF. The DNA for the CDR3 is TGTGGCATCAGTGCCTCGCCCCGGGTGGACACCGGGGAGCTGTTTTTT.

Comments on this clonotype: One junction end disagrees with the germline gene, perhaps due to a read error. This chain joins TRBV10-3 and TRBJ2-3; D possibly uses TRBD1 or TRBD2 (5 bases each). Germline CDR1 reads ENHRY; CDR2 reads SYGVKD. The CDR3 has 14 amino acids. CDR3: CAITGRGGPYTQYF. Here the CDR3 DNA reads TGTGCCATCACGGGAAGGGGCGGCCCATATACGCAATATTTT.

The sample holds many counts of this clonotype. The rearrangement joins TRBV5-1 to TRBJ2-1; 10 bases line up with TRBD1. With V trimmed by 2 bases and J by 4 bases, 6 bases remained unmatched. Germline CDR1 SGHRS, CDR2 YFSETQ. The CDR3 runs 16 residues. CDR3 sequence reads: CASSLMGTGVYNEQFF. CDR3 bases: TGCGCCAGCAGCTTAATGGGGACAGGGGTGTACAATGAGCAGTTCTTC.